These 15 T cell receptor beta chains came from one sample sequenced in a study of blood T cell repertoires in COVID-19. The method was immunoSEQ multiplex PCR; TCRdb's version includes in-frame clones alone and lacks a portion of them. The data hold about 330,000 clones, with around 90% observed a single time. The sample was peripheral blood. These receptors came from a young man who had recovered from COVID-19.

The chain is built from TRBV7-9 and TRBJ1-2; D might be TRBD1 (6 bases). Germline CDR1 is SEHNR and CDR2 is FQNEAQ (reference sequence). This CDR3 has 15 amino acids. Trimming left V 1 base short and J 4 bases short, with 13 bases between. Written as DNA, the CDR3 is TGTGCCAGCAGCTTAGGGCAGGGGCGCGCCTATGGCTACACCTTC. Residues: CASSLGQGRAYGYTF.

The CDR3 spells CASSDTMNTEAFF. Here the CDR3 DNA reads TGCGCCAGCAGTGACACCATGAACACTGAAGCTTTCTTT. J is TRBJ1-1 and V is TRBV4-3, with unresolved D. Trimming took 6 bases from V and 0 from J, leaving 8 bases between them. The germline V gene has CDR1 LGHNA and CDR2 YSLEER. This CDR3 is 13 amino acids long.

V is TRBV5-4 and J is TRBJ2-3; 9 nucleotides match TRBD2. Germline V gene lookup returns CDR1 SGHNT and CDR2 YYREEE (reference sequence). The V segment lost 5 bases and the J segment 2 bases; nucleotides outside the gene matches: 3. The CDR3 totals 14 residues. In DNA, the CDR3 is TGTGCCAGCAGGAGCGGGGGGAACACAGATACGCAGTATTTT. It is translated as CASRSGGNTDTQYF.

The chain couples TRBV6-5 to TRBJ1-1; tentatively, D is TRBD1 (6 bases). Germline V lookup: CDR1 MNHEY, CDR2 SVGAGI. Trimming cost V 6 bases and J 8 bases, with 22 bases left between them. CDR3 length: 15 amino acids. CDR3 sequence (DNA): TGTGCCAGCAGGCGCGGGGGGGGCGCATCATCCGAAGCTTTCTTT. Translated: CASRRGGGASSEAFF.

The V gene is TRBV4-2, the J gene TRBJ1-2; D unresolved. V was cut by 4 bases and J by 3 bases, with 12 bases left in between. The CDR3 runs to 14 residues. Germline lookup yields CDR1 LGHNA and CDR2 YNFKEQ. CDR3 sequence (DNA): TGTGCCAGCAGCCCCCCAAACGGGGACTATGGCTACACCTTC. Its protein product is CASSPPNGDYGYTF.

This chain uses TRBV5-8 with TRBJ1-4; 7 bases map to TRBD1. The trim removed 4 bases at V and 7 bases at J, leaving 7 bases unmatched. Germline V lookup: CDR1 SGHTS, CDR2 YDEGEE. The CDR3 is 14 amino acids. CDR3 coding DNA: TGTGCCAGCAGCGGGGGACAGTCGGGTGAAAAACTGTTTTTT. It specifies CASSGGQSGEKLFF.

The gene calls are TRBV5-1 and TRBJ1-1, with TRBD1 as a possible D gene (5 bases). This CDR3 comprises 14 residues. CDR1 and CDR2 from the germline V gene are SGHRS and YFSETQ. Trimming removed 0 bases at V and 5 bases at J, with 11 bases between. In DNA form, the CDR3 reads TGCGCCAGCAGCTTGGGGCAGGGTAGGACTGAAGCTTTCTTT. This codes for CASSLGQGRTEAFF.

This sequence joins TRBV5-1 and TRBJ2-7, with TRBD2 identical over 12 bases. V lost 2 bases, J lost 2 bases, and 8 bases stayed unmatched. CDR3 length: 17 residues. Per the germline V gene, CDR1 is SGHRS and CDR2 is YFSETQ. The DNA of the CDR3 is TGCGCCAGCAGCTTACTAGCGGGGGGCCGCTCCACCTACGAGCAGTACTTC. Translating gives CASSLLAGGRSTYEQYF.

The chain employs TRBV11-2 and TRBJ1-2, with TRBD1 as a possible D gene (5 bases). Trimming left V 5 bases short and J 5 bases short, with 24 bases between. Germline-derived CDR1 and CDR2 are SGHAT and FQNNGV. The CDR3 extends over 17 amino acids. The CDR3 protein is CASSPWEGGVIRYGYTF. CDR3 nucleotides: TGTGCCAGCAGCCCTTGGGAGGGAGGGGTCATTCGTTATGGCTACACCTTC.

The chain carries TRBV9 and TRBJ1-4; 10 bases line up with TRBD1. This CDR3 is built from 14 residues. CDR1 and CDR2 from the germline V gene are SGDLS and YYNGEE. Unmatched junction bases numbered 6, after V lost 7 bases and J lost 6 bases. CDR3 DNA sequence: TGTGCCAGCGGGAGCGGGACAGGGGATGAAAAACTGTTTTTT. The encoded protein is CASGSGTGDEKLFF.

The chain employs TRBV29-1 and TRBJ2-2, with D unclear. In germline, CDR1 is SQVTM, CDR2 ANQGSEA. Trimming removed 5 bases from V and 1 base from J, with 8 bases in between. CDR3 length equals 13 residues. Here the CDR3 reads CSVTGRNTGELFF. CDR3 in DNA: TGCAGCGTTACTGGGCGGAACACCGGGGAGCTGTTTTTT.

In its sample, this clone was seen once. The chain uses TRBV5-8 and TRBJ1-1; D is uncertain. This CDR3 spans 10 amino acids. Germline lookup yields CDR1 SGHTS and CDR2 YDEGEE. V lost 6 bases to trimming and J lost 8 bases, with 8 bases between them. In nucleotides, the CDR3 is TGTGCCAGCAATCTCGGGGAAGCTTTCTTT. Amino acid sequence: CASNLGEAFF.

The chain uses TRBV5-5 and TRBJ1-1, with 10 bases identical to TRBD1. This CDR3 region has 14 residues. V trimming: 2 bases; J trimming: 3 bases; junction bases outside the gene matches: 1. CDR1 SGHKS and CDR2 YYEKEE come from the germline V gene (reference sequence). This CDR3 reads CASSFGQGDTEAFF. The CDR3 DNA sequence: TGTGCCAGCAGCTTTGGACAGGGGGACACTGAAGCTTTCTTT.

The rearrangement joins TRBV5-1 to TRBJ2-5, with 8 nucleotides matching TRBD1. This CDR3 has 18 residues. The junction had 13 bases not matched to a gene; V was cut back by 2 bases and J by 1 base. The germline V gene encodes CDR1 SGHRS and CDR2 YFSETQ. The CDR3 sequence is CASSFRGTGLLPQETQYF. CDR3 sequence (DNA): TGCGCCAGCAGCTTTAGGGGGACAGGCCTCTTACCCCAAGAGACCCAGTACTTC. Full variable domain (rest looked up from reference TRBV5-1 and TRBJ2-5): KAGVTQTPRYLIKTRGQQVTLSCSPISGHRSVSWYQQTPGQGLQFLFEYFSETQRNKGNFPGRFSGRQFSNSRSEMNVSTLELGDSALYLCASSFRGTGLLPQETQYFGPGTRLLVL.

This clone occurred a few times. The J gene is TRBJ1-2, the V gene TRBV13; D unclear. The germline CDR1 and CDR2 sequences are PRHDT and FYEKMQ (reference sequence). V lost 2 bases, J lost 5 bases, and 15 bases lay in between. This CDR3 region has 15 residues. CDR3 in amino acids: CASSLPEERRYGYTF. The CDR3 nucleotides are TGTGCCAGCAGCTTACCGGAGGAGCGTCGGTATGGCTACACCTTC.